Included here is one T cell receptor beta chain sequence, with context. No cognate antigen has been identified for it. Base qualities are missing; no much larger clone stands one base away. The data were taken from a study of beta chain features in type 1 diabetes (dated by TCRdb to 2016 to 2019). Regarding the study in general: Patients and healthy donors did not differ in mean age, gender distribution, total cell number or subset yield. Across all samples, fewer than 130 million sorted cells were examined, and cell number per subset correlated strongly with RNA yield. The study compared TCRB repertoires of sorted circulating CD4+ T cell subsets between recently diagnosed type 1 diabetes patients and matched healthy donors. Regulatory and stem cell-like memory subsets were obtained from only 8 patients and roughly 8 healthy donors, while naive and central memory subsets were obtained from all 30 or so donors. General conclusions and limits of the study: Because small numbers of individuals were included in the HLA sub-analyses, any influence of HLA type on TCRB rearrangement was left unresolved. Because cDNA was sequenced instead of genomic DNA, highly expressing activated cells could be over-represented, though the groups showed no difference in activation or CD3 levels. In all four CD4+ subsets, TCRB CDR3 length was moderately but significantly shorter in type 1 diabetes patients. Shorter templates might be favored by PCR, yet because patient and control samples were amplified and corrected together, any such skew would affect both groups equally. Fewer insertions and more nucleotide deletions at VDJ recombination sites were observed in patients with type 1 diabetes, implying thymic rearrangement abnormalities. Naive, central memory and regulatory TCRB repertoires appeared to be more similar among patients than among healthy donors.

A single peripheral blood draw of around 120 mL on average was collected from each donor into heparinised tubes. A BD FACSAria II was used to sort naive, central memory, regulatory and stem cell-like memory CD4+ T cells with a panel that included CD45RO, CCR7, CD25, CD127, CD95 and CD27. A purity above 95% was achieved for all sorted populations. PBMCs were separated immediately by Lymphoprep density gradient centrifugation and were stained directly, without being cultured. To minimize batch effects, samples were stained and sorted in pairs, one healthy donor with one patient per experiment. The entire isolated RNA was reverse transcribed using the High Capacity cDNA Reverse Transcription Kit, and thus expressed TCRB transcripts were sequenced. Deep immunoSEQ sequencing was applied to naive, central memory and regulatory T cell samples, giving an average of approximately 3.8 million total reads per sample. After sorted cells were lysed in RLT buffer, RNA was extracted with DNase-treated RNeasy Micro or Mini kits, with the choice depending on cell number. Each cell subset was processed separately to prevent cross-contamination, with patient and healthy donor samples processed together. TCRB sequences were amplified from cDNA with the immunoSEQ multiplex PCR, producing 87-bp fragments spanning the CDR3 region. Sequencing of the amplicons was done on the Illumina HiSeq platform. The paper's processing steps were these. Synthetic template baselines were used to correct PCR bias computationally, reads within Hamming distance 2 were collapsed together, and singletons that could not be merged were discarded. Reads were aligned to IMGT to assign V, D and J genes, CDR3 length, and insertions or deletions at six rearrangement sites. Within each subset, clonotype counts were normalized to the number of sorted cells before true diversity and Gini coefficients were calculated with the tcR R package. Repertoire sharing was quantified using the overlap coefficient calculated on TCRB nucleotide sequences. Not all clones reach the TCRdb copy of this immuneACCESS table, which keeps in-frame sequences only. Checked studies attribute under half of the gap to unresolved V genes and leave the rest unexplained. V, J and clone size are taken as reported in that table, and D and trimming were inferred from the DNA itself. In all, the sample holds a few hundred thousand clones, and 8.5% to 10% of those were seen once. The ten largest clones add up to around 0.66% of the sample.

Sequenced: central memory CD4+ T cells from blood. The source is a man aged 25-45 years with type 1 diabetes.

The nucleotide sequence reads as follows: TGTGCCAGCAGTTTAGCCTTAGGGTCGGAAGAGACCCAGTACTTC. The encoded protein is CASSLALGSEETQYF. The chain couples TRBV27 to TRBJ2-5; no D gene is confidently identified. Via the germline V gene (reference sequence), CDR1 is MNHEY and CDR2 SMNVEV. The CDR3 holds 15 amino acids from the cysteine to the phenylalanine. CDR3 DNA only is kept here, 45 bases in frame from base 1. Deletion took 2 bases off V and 3 bases off J, with a span of 13 bases between the germline ends.